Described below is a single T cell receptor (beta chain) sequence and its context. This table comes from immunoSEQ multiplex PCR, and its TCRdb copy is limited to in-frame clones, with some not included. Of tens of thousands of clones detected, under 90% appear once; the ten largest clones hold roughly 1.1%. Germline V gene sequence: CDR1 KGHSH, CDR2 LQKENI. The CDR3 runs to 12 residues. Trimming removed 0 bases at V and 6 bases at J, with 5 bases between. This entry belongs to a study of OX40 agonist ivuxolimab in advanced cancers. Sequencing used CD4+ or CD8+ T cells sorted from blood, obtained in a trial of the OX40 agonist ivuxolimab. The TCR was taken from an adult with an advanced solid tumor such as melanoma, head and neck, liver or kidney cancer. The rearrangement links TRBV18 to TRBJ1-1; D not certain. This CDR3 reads CASSPPKAEAFF. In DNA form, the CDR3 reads TGTGCCAGCTCACCACCGAAGGCTGAAGCTTTCTTT.